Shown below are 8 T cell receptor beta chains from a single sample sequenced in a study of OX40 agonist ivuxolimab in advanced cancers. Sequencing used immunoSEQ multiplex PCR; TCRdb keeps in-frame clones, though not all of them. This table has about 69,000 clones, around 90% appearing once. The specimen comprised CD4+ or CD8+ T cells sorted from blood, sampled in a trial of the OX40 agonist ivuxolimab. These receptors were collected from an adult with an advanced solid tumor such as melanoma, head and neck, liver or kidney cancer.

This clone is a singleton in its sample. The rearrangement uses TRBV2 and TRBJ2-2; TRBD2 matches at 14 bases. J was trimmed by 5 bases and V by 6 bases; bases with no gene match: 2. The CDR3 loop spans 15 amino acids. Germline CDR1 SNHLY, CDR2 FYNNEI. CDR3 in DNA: TGTGCCAGCAGAGGGACTAGCGGGAGAACCGGGGAGCTGTTTTTT. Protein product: CASRGTSGRTGELFF. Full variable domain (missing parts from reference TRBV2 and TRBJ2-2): EPEVTQTPSHQVTQMGQEVILRCVPISNHLYFYWYRQILGQKVEFLVSFYNNEISEKSEIFDDQFSVERPDGSNFTLKIRSTKLEDSAMYFCASRGTSGRTGELFFGEGSRLTVL.

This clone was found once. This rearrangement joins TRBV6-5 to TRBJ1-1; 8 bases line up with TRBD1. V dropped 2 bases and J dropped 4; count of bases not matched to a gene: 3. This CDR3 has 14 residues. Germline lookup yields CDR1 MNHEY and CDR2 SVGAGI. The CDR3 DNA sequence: TGTGCCAGCAGTTACCAGGGGGCGGGCACTGAAGCTTTCTTT. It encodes CASSYQGAGTEAFF.

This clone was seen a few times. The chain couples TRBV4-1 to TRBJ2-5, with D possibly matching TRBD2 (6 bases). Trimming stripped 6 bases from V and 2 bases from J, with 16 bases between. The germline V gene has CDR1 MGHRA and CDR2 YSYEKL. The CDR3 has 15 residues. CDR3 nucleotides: TGCGCCAGCAGTAGTCCGGGAGTTCGACAAGAGACCCAGTACTTC. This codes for CASSSPGVRQETQYF.

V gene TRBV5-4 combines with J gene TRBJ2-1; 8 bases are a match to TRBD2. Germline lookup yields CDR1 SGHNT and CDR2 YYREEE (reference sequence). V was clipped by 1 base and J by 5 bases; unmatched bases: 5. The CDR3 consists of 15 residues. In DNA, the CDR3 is TGTGCCAGCAGCTTGTCCCAGCGGGGGAACAATGAGCAGTTCTTC. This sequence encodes CASSLSQRGNNEQFF.

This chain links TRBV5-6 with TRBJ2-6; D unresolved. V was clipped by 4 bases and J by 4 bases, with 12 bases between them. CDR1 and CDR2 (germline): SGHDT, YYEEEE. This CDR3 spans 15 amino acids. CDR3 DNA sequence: TGTGCCAGCAGCGTCCGAACGCCGGGGGCCAACGTCCTGACTTTC. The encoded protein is CASSVRTPGANVLTF.

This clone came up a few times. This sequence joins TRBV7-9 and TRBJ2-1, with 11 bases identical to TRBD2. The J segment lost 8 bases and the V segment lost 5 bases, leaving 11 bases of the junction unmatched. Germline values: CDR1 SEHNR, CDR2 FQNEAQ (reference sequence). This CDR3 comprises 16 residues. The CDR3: CASSPVGSGRAYEQFF. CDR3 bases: TGTGCCAGCAGCCCCGTCGGTAGCGGGAGGGCCTATGAGCAGTTCTTC.

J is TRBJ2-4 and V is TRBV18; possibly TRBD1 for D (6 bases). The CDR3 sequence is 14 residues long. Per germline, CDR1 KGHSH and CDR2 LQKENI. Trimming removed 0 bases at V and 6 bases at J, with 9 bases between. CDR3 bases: TGTGCCAGCTCACCACCAACAGGGACAAACATTCAGTACTTC. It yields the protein CASSPPTGTNIQYF.

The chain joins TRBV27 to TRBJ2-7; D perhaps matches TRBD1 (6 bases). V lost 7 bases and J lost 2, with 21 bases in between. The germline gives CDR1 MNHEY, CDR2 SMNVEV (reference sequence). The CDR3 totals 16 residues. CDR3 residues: CASINFGTPKTYEQYF. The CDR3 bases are TGTGCCAGCATCAACTTCGGGACACCGAAAACCTACGAGCAGTACTTC.